Listed below are T cell receptor beta chains from one sample, sequenced in a study of cytomegalovirus exposure and HLA in healthy donors. Only in-frame clones appear in the TCRdb table, and some are missing; sequencing was by immunoSEQ multiplex PCR. The sample holds 100,000 to 130,000 clones, 70% to 85% seen once. Sequenced material: PBMCs. Every receptor here comes from a woman aged 18-29 years in good health and CMV-seronegative. CDR3s include the opening cysteine and the closing phenylalanine or tryptophan. Not every row has a clone size; where given, it reads once, few, many or a size class.

abundance: .
v_gene: TRBV10-1
j_gene: TRBJ1-1
CDR3aa: CASSENYRNTEAFF

abundance: few
v_gene: TRBV19
j_gene: TRBJ1-2
CDR3aa: CASRTGENGYTF

abundance: .
v_gene: TRBV6-5
j_gene: TRBJ1-2
CDR3aa: CASGEGGAFYGYTF

abundance: .
v_gene: TRBV5-1
j_gene: TRBJ2-5
CDR3aa: CASSLGPGAPSRHQETQYF

abundance: .
v_gene: TRBV25-1
j_gene: TRBJ2-1
CDR3aa: CASSASRGEQFF

abundance: few
v_gene: TRBV25-1
j_gene: TRBJ2-3
CDR3aa: CASSDGQDNTDTQYF

abundance: .
v_gene: TRBV30
j_gene: TRBJ2-3
CDR3aa: CAWTRDRVRANTQYF

abundance: .
v_gene: TRBV6-6
j_gene: TRBJ1-2
CDR3aa: CASSYPGQAIGYTF

abundance: .
v_gene: TRBV28
j_gene: TRBJ1-2
CDR3aa: CASSLVGGTYGYTF

abundance: once
v_gene: TRBV28
j_gene: TRBJ2-1
CDR3aa: CASSLLPPGLAGGQDEQFF

abundance: .
v_gene: TRBV4-2
j_gene: TRBJ2-7
CDR3aa: CASSQERAGRSYEQYF

abundance: .
v_gene: TRBV12-5
j_gene: TRBJ1-2
CDR3aa: CASGYGDFYGYTF

abundance: once
v_gene: TRBV4-1
j_gene: TRBJ1-4
CDR3aa: CASSHPGTANEKLFF